These T cell receptor beta chains were read from a single sample in a study of T cells in Graves' hyperthyroidism and ophthalmopathy. Each CDR3 protein gets one entry after TCRdb re-called the multiplex PCR reads with MiXCR. This sample has fewer than 700,000 distinct CDR3 sequences; about 16% occur once, and the top ten carry 3.8%. What was sequenced was blood. The receptors stem from a woman aged 30 to 39 with Graves' hyperthyroidism. Each CDR3 is given with its conserved first and last residue. D genes are given only for firm matches. The size of a clone is reported for some rows only, either as once, few or many, or as a class for expanded clones.

-,TRBJ2-7,TRBD1,TRBV7-9,CASSPRTGGGEQYF,TGTGCCAGCAGCCCCCGGACAGGCGGCGGCGAGCAGTACTTC
few,TRBJ2-4,-,TRBV18,CASSLYPSSWAKNIQYF,TGTGCCAGCTCACTGTATCCTAGCAGCTGGGCCAAAAACATTCAGTACTTC
many,TRBJ1-5,-,TRBV28,CASSNNQPQHF,TGTGCCAGCAGTAACAATCAGCCCCAGCATTTT
-,TRBJ1-5,-,TRBV12-3/TRBV12-4,CASSFQEYQPQRF,TGTGCCAGCAGTTTCCAGGAATATCAGCCCCAGCGTTTT
-,TRBJ2-5,TRBD2,TRBV28,CASRPFFTSGKQETQYF,TGTGCCAGCAGGCCTTTTTTCACTAGCGGGAAGCAAGAGACCCAGTACTTC
-,TRBJ1-2,TRBD1,TRBV15,CATSRARSGQLTGYTF,TGTGCCACCAGCAGAGCACGTTCGGGACAGCTGACGGGCTACACCTTC
few,TRBJ2-3,-,TRBV5-6,CASSLVGRGGDTQYF,TGTGCCAGCAGCTTGGTCGGGAGAGGGGGAGATACGCAGTATTTT
many,TRBJ1-2,-,TRBV9,CASSVDPGLRGYTF,TGTGCCAGCAGCGTAGATCCGGGACTCAGGGGCTACACCTTC
few,TRBJ2-3,-,TRBV4-1,CASSRSGPSWTQYF,TGCGCCAGCAGCCGCTCGGGGCCCTCTTGGACGCAGTATTTT
many,TRBJ2-5,-,TRBV2,CASTAPGSQETQYF,TGTGCCAGTACCGCTCCAGGGTCCCAAGAGACCCAGTACTTC
many,TRBJ1-2,-,TRBV6-5,CASSYSSVYGYTF,TGTGCCAGCAGTTACTCCTCAGTCTATGGCTACACCTTC
many,TRBJ2-5,-,TRBV9,CASSPRGFIQETQYF,TGTGCCAGCAGCCCTCGAGGGTTCATCCAAGAGACCCAGTACTTC
many,TRBJ1-1,-,TRBV6-6,CASSRGGVTEAFF,TGTGCCAGTAGTCGGGGAGGGGTAACTGAAGCTTTCTTT
-,TRBJ2-2,-,TRBV9,CASSVLGQLNTGELFF,TGTGCCAGCAGCGTACTCGGACAGTTGAACACCGGGGAGCTGTTTTTT
few,TRBJ2-1,-,TRBV7-2,CASSLDGRGNEQFF,TGTGCCAGCAGCCTCGACGGGAGAGGCAATGAGCAGTTCTTC
-,TRBJ1-2,-,TRBV4-1,CASSQDGRVFHTNSYGYTF,TGCGCCAGCAGCCAAGACGGCCGGGTCTTCCACACGAACTCCTATGGCTACACCTTC
few,TRBJ2-1,-,TRBV27,CANQILNSSYNEQFF,TGTGCCAACCAAATTCTTAATAGCTCCTACAATGAGCAGTTCTTC
few,TRBJ1-6,-,TRBV5-5,CASSFRQVFNSPLHF,TGTGCCAGCAGCTTCCGACAGGTTTTTAATTCACCCCTCCACTTT
-,TRBJ2-1,TRBD1,TRBV7-2,CASSLTGASNNEQFF,TGTGCCAGCAGCCTTACAGGGGCTTCCAACAATGAGCAGTTCTTC
-,TRBJ1-3,TRBD1,TRBV6-2/TRBV6-3,CASSYSAGGGNTIYF,TGTGCCAGCAGTTACTCGGCAGGGGGTGGAAACACCATATATTTT
few,TRBJ1-4,TRBD1,TRBV5-6,CASSRGRTGPNEKLFF,TGTGCCAGCAGCAGGGGAAGGACAGGGCCTAATGAAAAACTGTTTTTT
few,TRBJ2-3,-,TRBV18,CASSRQRFSPVGFTDTQYF,TGTGCCAGCTCGCGACAGCGTTTTTCCCCAGTAGGATTCACAGATACGCAGTATTTT
-,TRBJ2-7,-,TRBV5-1,CASSSTKDEQYF,TGCGCCAGCAGCTCAACAAAAGACGAGCAGTACTTC
-,TRBJ1-4,TRBD1,TRBV6-1,CASRRQGNEKLFF,TGTGCCAGCCGACGACAGGGCAATGAAAAACTGTTTTTT
few,TRBJ2-1,-,TRBV9,CASSVPDRFDEQFF,TGTGCCAGCAGCGTACCCGACAGGTTCGATGAGCAGTTCTTC
few,TRBJ1-1,-,TRBV28,CASSQGYAEAFF,TGTGCCAGCAGCCAGGGGTATGCCGAAGCTTTCTTT
many,TRBJ1-5,-,TRBV6-2/TRBV6-3,CASSYTQGRQPQHF,TGTGCCAGCAGTTACACTCAGGGCAGGCAGCCCCAGCATTTT
-,TRBJ2-1,-,TRBV3-1,CVSPIDKEQFF,TGCGTTAGCCCCATCGACAAGGAGCAGTTCTTC
many,TRBJ1-6,-,TRBV6-2/TRBV6-3,CASSPGTPRSSYNSPLHF,TGTGCCAGCAGCCCCGGGACACCGAGGAGCTCCTATAATTCACCCCTCCACTTT
many,TRBJ1-5,-,TRBV30,CAWSNAGNQPQHF,TGTGCCTGGAGTAACGCGGGGAATCAGCCCCAGCATTTT
few,TRBJ2-7,-,TRBV12-5,CASGLSTRGHEQYF,TGTGCTAGTGGTTTGTCTACCCGGGGACACGAGCAGTACTTC
few,TRBJ2-4,-,TRBV7-2,CASSLVPTSGLKAKNIQYF,TGTGCCAGCAGCTTAGTCCCCACGTCAGGGCTCAAGGCCAAAAACATTCAGTACTTC
many,TRBJ2-2,TRBD1,TRBV30,CAWRRTGNGGELFF,TGTGCCTGGAGAAGGACAGGGAACGGCGGGGAGCTGTTTTTT
few,TRBJ1-3,-,TRBV20-1,CSARDQQRNTIYF,TGCAGTGCTAGAGATCAGCAGCGAAACACCATATATTTT
few,TRBJ1-4,TRBD1,TRBV12-3/TRBV12-4,CASRAHTGGSNEKLFF,TGTGCCAGCAGAGCACACACAGGGGGTTCTAATGAAAAACTGTTTTTT
-,TRBJ1-5,-,TRBV6-5,CASSSDEQGRGNQPQHF,TGTGCCAGCAGTTCAGACGAGCAGGGACGGGGGAATCAGCCCCAGCATTTT
many,TRBJ1-2,TRBD1,TRBV28,CASSTLGQGIYGYTF,TGTGCCAGCAGTACCCTGGGACAGGGTATCTATGGCTACACCTTC
many,TRBJ2-7,-,TRBV20-1,CSAPALQGTEQYF,TGCAGTGCTCCCGCCTTACAGGGAACCGAGCAGTACTTC
many,TRBJ2-7,TRBD1,TRBV3-1,CASSQDSTGGEQYF,TGTGCCAGCAGCCAAGATTCTACAGGGGGCGAGCAGTACTTC
many,TRBJ2-3,TRBD2,TRBV28,CASSFPSGKTDTQYF,TGTGCCAGCAGTTTTCCTAGCGGGAAAACAGATACGCAGTATTTT
-,TRBJ2-5,-,TRBV30,CAWSVSNQETQYF,TGTGCCTGGAGTGTATCCAACCAAGAGACCCAGTACTTC
many,TRBJ2-7,-,TRBV11-2,CASSLLAYEQYF,TGTGCCAGCAGCTTATTGGCATACGAGCAGTACTTC
-,TRBJ2-6,-,TRBV10-1,CATLSPSGANVLTF,TGCGCCACACTTTCACCCTCTGGGGCCAACGTCCTGACTTTC